This entry lists 10 T cell receptor beta chains sequenced from one sample in a study of T cell changes during pregnancy in multiple sclerosis (dated by TCRdb to between 2017 and 2020). Library creation used the immunoSEQ multiplex PCR assay. TCRdb re-hosts the immuneACCESS table, in-frame sequences only. Its copies lack some clones; in the studies checked, an unresolved V gene accounts for under half of them, and the cause for the rest is not known. The sample records tens of thousands of clones, approximately 90% of which are singletons. The ten largest clones represent 0.45% to 0.75% of the sample. The source was CD4+ T cells from peripheral blood mononuclear cells, collected in the first trimester of pregnancy. Every receptor here comes from a female donor with multiple sclerosis, enrolled in a pregnancy study.

The rearrangement links TRBV11-3 to TRBJ1-5; D unresolved. V shed 5 bases and J shed 2 bases, with 25 bases lying between them. The germline gives CDR1 SGHNT, CDR2 YENEEA. The CDR3 has 19 amino acids. The CDR3 loop reads CASSPLKDQHGLGNQPQHF. CDR3 bases: TGTGCCAGCAGCCCTCTTAAGGATCAACATGGGCTCGGCAATCAGCCCCAGCATTTT.

This rearrangement joins TRBV7-3 to TRBJ2-2; no firm D call. Germline CDR1 SGHTA, CDR2 FQGTGA. V was clipped by 0 bases and J by 6 bases, with 5 bases between them. The CDR3 length is 13 residues. The CDR3 bases are TGTGCCAGCAGCTTAACGCGCTCCGGGGAGCTGTTTTTT. Translating it yields CASSLTRSGELFF. Full variable domain (remainder filled in from reference TRBV7-3 and TRBJ2-2): GAGVSQTPSNKVTEKGKYVELRCDPISGHTALYWYRQSLGQGPEFLIYFQGTGAADDSGLPNDRFFAVRPEGSVSTLKIQRTERGDSAVYLCASSLTRSGELFFGEGSRLTVL.

V usage is TRBV28 and J usage is TRBJ2-7, with a weak D call TRBD2 (6 bases). CDR3 size: 14 residues. Germline V CDR1 and CDR2: MDHEN, SYDVKM. Trimming took 8 bases from V and 2 from J, leaving 16 bases between them. In DNA form, the CDR3 reads TGTGCCAGCGGACTACAGGAGATTCCCTACGAGCAGTACTTC. As protein: CASGLQEIPYEQYF.

This chain joins TRBV25-1 and TRBJ2-3; TRBD2 aligns across 8 bases. Per the germline V gene, CDR1 is MGHDK and CDR2 is SYGVNS. The CDR3 is 12 amino acids. V trimming: 0 bases; J trimming: 13 bases; junction bases outside the gene matches: 3. The CDR3 region has the DNA TGTGCCAGCAGTGAATATGAGCGGGGGAAGTATTTT. Protein: CASSEYERGKYF.

This clone has a single count. The chain joins TRBV2 to TRBJ1-1; unclear D gene. The length of the CDR3 is 18 residues. Germline V lookup: CDR1 SNHLY, CDR2 FYNNEI. Trimming stripped 4 bases from V and 3 bases from J, with 24 bases between. This CDR3 is CASSANSQVGLGYTEAFF. Written as DNA, the CDR3 is TGTGCCAGCAGTGCCAACAGTCAGGTTGGTCTGGGTTACACTGAAGCTTTCTTT.

This rearrangement joins TRBV15 to TRBJ2-1; 11 nucleotides line up with TRBD2. The CDR3 is made up of 15 amino acids. The V segment lost 1 base and the J segment 5 bases; nucleotides outside the gene matches: 1. The germline gives CDR1 LNHNV, CDR2 YYDKDF (reference sequence). The CDR3 nucleotides read TGTGCCACCAGCAGAGGACTAGCGGGGAACAATGAGCAGTTCTTC. Translating gives CATSRGLAGNNEQFF. Together with reference TRBV15 and TRBJ2-1, the CDR3 gives the full variable domain: DAMVIQNPRYQVTQFGKPVTLSCSQTLNHNVMYWYQQKSSQAPKLLFHYYDKDFNNEADTPDNFQSRRPNTSFCFLDIRSPGLGDTAMYLCATSRGLAGNNEQFFGPGTRLTVL.

The chain is built from TRBV5-4 and TRBJ1-1; no clear D gene. Looked up from germline, CDR1 is SGHNT and CDR2 is YYREEE (reference sequence). The CDR3 covers 14 residues. The V end was cut by 4 bases, the J end by 3 bases, with 13 bases between. The CDR3 loop is CASSPPVQDTEAFF. Here the CDR3 DNA reads TGTGCCAGCAGCCCCCCCGTTCAGGACACTGAAGCTTTCTTT.

The V call is TRBV30, the J call TRBJ2-1, with 9 bases lining up with TRBD2. This CDR3 comprises 14 residues. V lost 1 base, J lost 4 bases, and 2 bases stayed unmatched. Germline CDR1 GTSNPN, CDR2 SVGIG (reference sequence). For the CDR3, the DNA is TGTGCCTGGAGTGGACTAGCGGAGTACAATGAGCAGTTCTTC. Its protein product is CAWSGLAEYNEQFF.

The V gene is TRBV25-1, the J gene TRBJ1-1; 7 bases match TRBD1. Germline V gene lookup returns CDR1 MGHDK and CDR2 SYGVNS. V lost 3 bases to trimming and J lost 7 bases; unmatched junction nucleotides: 2. CDR3 size: 12 residues. This chain's CDR3 is CASSDTGVEAFF. In DNA form, the CDR3 reads TGTGCCAGCAGTGATACAGGGGTTGAAGCTTTCTTT. Complete variable domain (other parts from reference TRBV25-1 and TRBJ1-1): EADIYQTPRYLVIGTGKKITLECSQTMGHDKMYWYQQDPGMELHLIHYSYGVNSTEKGDLSSESTVSRIRTEHFPLTLESARPSHTSQYLCASSDTGVEAFFGQGTRLTVV.

The chain carries TRBV6-6 and TRBJ1-5, with D possibly being TRBD1 (5 bases). Per the germline V gene, CDR1 is MNHNY and CDR2 is SVGAGI (reference sequence). CDR3 length equals 13 residues. V gave up 7 bases and J gave up 5 bases, with 12 bases separating them. The CDR3: CASTQGADQPQHF. The CDR3 bases are TGTGCCAGCACCCAGGGTGCAGATCAGCCCCAGCATTTT.